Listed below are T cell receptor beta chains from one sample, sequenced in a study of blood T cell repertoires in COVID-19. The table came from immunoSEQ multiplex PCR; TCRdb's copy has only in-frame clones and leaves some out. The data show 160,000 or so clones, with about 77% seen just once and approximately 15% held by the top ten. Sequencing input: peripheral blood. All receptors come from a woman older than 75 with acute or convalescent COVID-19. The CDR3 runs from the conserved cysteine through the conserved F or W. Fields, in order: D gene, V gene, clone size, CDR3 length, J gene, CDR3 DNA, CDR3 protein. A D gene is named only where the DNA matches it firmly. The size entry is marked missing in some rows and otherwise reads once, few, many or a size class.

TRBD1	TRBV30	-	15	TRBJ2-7	TGTGCCTGGAGGGGGACAGGGGTCCATATCTACGAGCAGTACTTC	CAWRGTGVHIYEQYF
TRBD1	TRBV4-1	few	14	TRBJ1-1	TGCGCCAGCAACCGGGACAGGGTGGACACTGAAGCTTTCTTT	CASNRDRVDTEAFF
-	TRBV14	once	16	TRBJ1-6	TGTGCCAGCAGCCAAAGAAGGGGTAACAACCGTTCACCCCTCCACTTT	CASSQRRGNNRSPLHF
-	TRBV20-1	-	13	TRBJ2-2	TGCAGTGCTAGTCATAGCGTCACCGGGGAGCTGTTTTTT	CSASHSVTGELFF
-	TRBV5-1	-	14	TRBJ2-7	TGCGCCAGCAGCTTGGATCTATTAACCTACGAGCAGTACTTC	CASSLDLLTYEQYF
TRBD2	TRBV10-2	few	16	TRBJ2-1	TGCGCCAGCTCCCAGGGAGGACTAGCGGGATGGGATGAGCAGTTCTTC	CASSQGGLAGWDEQFF
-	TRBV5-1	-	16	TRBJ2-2	TGCGCCAGCAGCTTGGGGCCAGCGGGGAACACCGGGGAGCTGTTTTTT	CASSLGPAGNTGELFF
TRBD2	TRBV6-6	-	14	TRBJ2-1	TGTGCCAGCAGTTCCATACTAGCGGGGGGATTGCAGTTCTTC	CASSSILAGGLQFF
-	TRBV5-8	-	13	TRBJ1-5	TGTGCCAGCAGGAAACAGCTAAATCAGCCCCAGCATTTT	CASRKQLNQPQHF
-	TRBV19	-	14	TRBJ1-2	TGTGCCAGTAGCTTTAGTTTGGACAGCTATGGCTACACCTTC	CASSFSLDSYGYTF
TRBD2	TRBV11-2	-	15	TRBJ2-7	TGTGCCAGCAGCTTATCGGCGGGAGAGGGGTACGAGCAGTACTTC	CASSLSAGEGYEQYF
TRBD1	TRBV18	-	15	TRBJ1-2	TGTGCCAGCTCACCCCCGGGGACAGGGTTGATTGGCTACACCTTC	CASSPPGTGLIGYTF
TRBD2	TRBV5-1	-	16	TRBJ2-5	TGCGCCAGCAGTCGGACTAGCGGGGGGGGCGGAGAGACCCAGTACTTC	CASSRTSGGGGETQYF
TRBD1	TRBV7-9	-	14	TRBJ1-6	TGTGCCAGCAGCGCAGGACAGGGGAATTCACCCCTCCACTTT	CASSAGQGNSPLHF
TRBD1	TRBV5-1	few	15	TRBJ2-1	TGCGCCAGCAGCCCCGGACAGGGGGCATTGAATGAGCAGTTCTTC	CASSPGQGALNEQFF
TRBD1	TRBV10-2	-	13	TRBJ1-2	TGCGCCAGCAGCCCGGGACAGGGGTATGGCTACACCTTC	CASSPGQGYGYTF
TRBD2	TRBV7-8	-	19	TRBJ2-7	TGTGCCAGCAGCTTAGGGGCCCCCCAGACTAGCCATCTAACCTACGAGCAGTACTTC	CASSLGAPQTSHLTYEQYF
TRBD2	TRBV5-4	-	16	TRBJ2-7	TGTGCCAGCAGCCCCAGGACTAGCGGCAACTCCTACGAGCAGTACTTC	CASSPRTSGNSYEQYF
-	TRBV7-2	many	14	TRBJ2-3	TGTGCCAGCAGCTATGGGGCCCCCCCAGATACGCAGTATTTT	CASSYGAPPDTQYF
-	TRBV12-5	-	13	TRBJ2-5	TGTGCTAGTGCCCCAGGGATGGAAGAGACCCAGTACTTC	CASAPGMEETQYF
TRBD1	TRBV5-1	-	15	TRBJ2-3	TGCGCCAGCAGCTTGGGACAGGGAACCACAGATACGCAGTATTTT	CASSLGQGTTDTQYF
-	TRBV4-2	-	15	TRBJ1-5	TGTGCCAGCAGCCAAGAGGGCACGAGCAATCAGCCCCAGCATTTT	CASSQEGTSNQPQHF